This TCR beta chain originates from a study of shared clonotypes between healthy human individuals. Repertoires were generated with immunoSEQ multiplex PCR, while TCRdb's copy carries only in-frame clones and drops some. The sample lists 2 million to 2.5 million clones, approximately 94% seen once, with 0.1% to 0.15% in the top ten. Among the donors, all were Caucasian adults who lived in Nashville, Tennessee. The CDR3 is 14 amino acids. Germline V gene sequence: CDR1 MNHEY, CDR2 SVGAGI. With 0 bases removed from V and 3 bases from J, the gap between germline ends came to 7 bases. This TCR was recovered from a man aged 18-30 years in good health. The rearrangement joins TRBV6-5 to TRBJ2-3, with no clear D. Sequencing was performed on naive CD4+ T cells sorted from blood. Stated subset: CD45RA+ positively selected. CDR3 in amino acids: CASSYSIRTDTQYF. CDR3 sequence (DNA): TGTGCCAGCAGTTACTCGATCCGGACAGATACGCAGTATTTT.